This passage covers 28 T cell receptor beta chains from one sample sequenced in a study of shared clonotypes between healthy human individuals. Repertoires were generated with immunoSEQ multiplex PCR, while TCRdb's copy carries only in-frame clones and drops some. The sample yields millions of clones, just over 90% seen once. Sequencing was performed on naive CD4+ T cells sorted from blood. Subset here: CD45RA+ positively selected. All receptors come from a man younger than 35 in good health.

The chain is built from TRBV2 and TRBJ1-4; D is unclear. V was pared by 4 bases and J by 6 bases, with 9 bases between. The germline V gene has CDR1 SNHLY and CDR2 FYNNEI. This CDR3 region has 13 residues. As DNA, the CDR3 is TGTGCCAGCAGTGCCGGGAGGTATGAAAAACTGTTTTTT. This codes for CASSAGRYEKLFF.

This clone was seen once. The chain is built from TRBV9 and TRBJ2-7; 11 bases line up with TRBD2. Germline-derived CDR1 and CDR2 are SGDLS and YYNGEE. The V segment lost 4 bases and the J segment 4 bases; nucleotides outside the gene matches: 10. CDR3 length: 16 amino acids. The CDR3 bases are TGTGCCAGCAGCACCCGGGATAGCGGGGGGGTGTACGAGCAGTACTTC. Translating gives CASSTRDSGGVYEQYF.

This rearrangement joins TRBV6-5 to TRBJ1-1, with D possibly matching TRBD1 (6 bases). CDR1 MNHEY and CDR2 SVGAGI come from the germline V gene. Trimming removed 5 bases from V and 5 bases from J, with 12 bases in between. This CDR3 spans 13 amino acids. The CDR3 here is CASSDTGFTEAFF. The CDR3 DNA reads as TGTGCCAGCAGTGACACAGGGTTTACTGAAGCTTTCTTT.

V and J are TRBV28 and TRBJ2-5; 9 positions agree with TRBD2. Germline V gene sequence: CDR1 MDHEN, CDR2 SYDVKM. The length of the CDR3 is 15 residues. V shed 7 bases and J 5 bases; nucleotides not matched to a gene: 11. The CDR3 loop is CASNPSGEPQETQYF. In DNA, the CDR3 is TGTGCCAGCAACCCTAGCGGGGAACCCCAGGAGACCCAGTACTTC.

This rearrangement joins TRBV5-1 to TRBJ2-5; D assignment may be TRBD1 or TRBD2 (5 bases each). Trimming took off 3 bases at V and 5 bases at J, with 20 bases between the two ends. The CDR3 covers 16 residues. Germline V lookup: CDR1 SGHRS, CDR2 YFSETQ. CDR3 coding DNA: TGCGCCAGCAGCTCCAACGCCGGGATACCAGGGGAGACCCAGTACTTC. Translated: CASSSNAGIPGETQYF.

The V and J genes are TRBV4-1 and TRBJ1-6; D remains unclear. V lost 4 bases to trimming and J lost 0 bases, with 10 bases between them. The germline CDR1 and CDR2 sequences are MGHRA and YSYEKL. The CDR3 is 16 amino acids. CDR3 bases: TGCGCCAGCAGCCCACAGTTGAACTCCTATAATTCACCCCTCCACTTT. Translating gives CASSPQLNSYNSPLHF.

As regards this clone: The same CDR3 also results from other DNA sequences found in this sample. This chain links TRBV7-2 with TRBJ2-1, with 7 bases fitting TRBD1. Looked up from germline, CDR1 is SGHTA and CDR2 is FQGNSA. The length of the CDR3 is 15 residues. Trimming took 1 base from V and 2 from J; bases not matched to a gene: 2. The CDR3 protein is CASSLEGGPYNEQFF. CDR3 DNA: TGTGCCAGCAGCTTAGAAGGGGGCCCCTACAATGAGCAGTTCTTC.

This clone was counted a single time. This chain uses TRBV2 with TRBJ1-5; TRBD1 matches at 7 bases. Germline V gives CDR1 SNHLY, CDR2 FYNNEI. With V trimmed by 5 bases and J by 9 bases, 4 bases remained unmatched. The CDR3 length is 12 residues. In DNA form, the CDR3 reads TGTGCCAGCAGTTCAGGGGGTATGCCCCAGCATTTT. It encodes CASSSGGMPQHF.

The chain recombines TRBV18 with TRBJ2-7; 7 bases match TRBD1. This CDR3 spans 17 amino acids. V was pared by 3 bases and J by 1 base, with 12 bases of the junction left unmatched. Germline loops: CDR1 KGHSH, CDR2 LQKENI. The CDR3 DNA reads as TGTGCCAGCTCACCCCAGAGCGGCACAGGGGTATCCTACGAGCAGTACTTC. Its translation: CASSPQSGTGVSYEQYF.

This clone appeared a single time. The chain has TRBV19 and TRBJ2-7, with a possible D match to TRBD1 (5 bases). The V end lost 3 bases, the J end lost 7 bases, and 16 bases lay between the germline ends. Germline loops: CDR1 LNHDA, CDR2 SQIVND (reference sequence). The CDR3 extends over 14 amino acids. CDR3 region: CASSIREPSREQYF. The CDR3 region has the DNA TGTGCCAGTAGTATCAGGGAACCTTCGCGGGAGCAGTACTTC.

V is TRBV29-1 and J is TRBJ1-2; 8 bases fit TRBD1. The V and J ends lost 4 bases and 3 bases, in that order; junction bases with no gene match: 4. The CDR3 loop spans 13 amino acids. CDR1 is SQVTM, CDR2 ANQGSEA, per germline. The CDR3 DNA follows: TGCAGCGTTGGTACAGGGGGAGACTATGGCTACACCTTC. Translation gives CSVGTGGDYGYTF.

V gene TRBV7-3 combines with J gene TRBJ2-1; TRBD2 agrees at 7 bases. V was pared by 5 bases and J by 7 bases, with 11 bases of the junction left unmatched. This CDR3 comprises 15 residues. Per germline, CDR1 SGHTA and CDR2 FQGTGA. CDR3 in amino acids: CASSRTRGGVNEQFF. CDR3 in DNA: TGTGCCAGCAGCCGAACACGCGGGGGAGTTAATGAGCAGTTCTTC.

The chain is built from TRBV4-1 and TRBJ2-3, with 7 bases matching TRBD2. V was clipped by 0 bases and J by 1 base; unmatched bases: 7. Germline CDR1 is MGHRA and CDR2 is YSYEKL. The CDR3 spans 17 residues. The CDR3 spells CASSQDQSGRGTDTQYF. CDR3 nucleotide sequence: TGCGCCAGCAGCCAAGATCAATCGGGGAGGGGCACAGATACGCAGTATTTT.

The rearrangement uses TRBV28 and TRBJ1-6, with 10 bases aligning to TRBD1. The CDR3 sequence is 16 residues long. Unmatched junction bases numbered 10, after V lost 7 bases and J lost 7 bases. CDR1 MDHEN and CDR2 SYDVKM come from the germline V gene. The CDR3 here is CASTYRDRGENSPLHF. The CDR3 DNA reads TGTGCCAGCACATACCGGGACAGGGGAGAAAATTCACCCCTCCACTTT.

This chain links TRBV7-2 with TRBJ2-1; 8 positions match TRBD2. CDR3 length equals 16 residues. The ends lost 5 bases at V and 4 bases at J; junction bases unmatched: 10. Per germline, CDR1 SGHTA and CDR2 FQGNSA. The DNA for the CDR3 is TGTGCCAGCAGCCCAGTAGGGAGCGGGGGATACAATGAGCAGTTCTTC. It translates to CASSPVGSGGYNEQFF.

The chain joins TRBV4-1 to TRBJ1-6; perhaps TRBD1 as D (5 bases). Germline V gene sequence: CDR1 MGHRA, CDR2 YSYEKL. CDR3 length: 17 amino acids. The germline V and J ends were trimmed by 0 bases and 10 bases, with 19 bases remaining between them. Here the CDR3 reads CASSQDPNAGDRSPLHF. CDR3 DNA: TGCGCCAGCAGCCAAGATCCGAACGCGGGGGACCGGTCACCCCTCCACTTT.

The chain has TRBV5-1 and TRBJ1-2; tentatively, D is TRBD1 (5 bases). The CDR3 contains 14 residues. Trimming stripped 4 bases from V and 4 bases from J, with 14 bases between. Looked up from germline, CDR1 is SGHRS and CDR2 is YFSETQ. The CDR3 DNA follows: TGCGCCAGCAGCGACGGGACGCAGGGCTATGGCTACACCTTC. This encodes CASSDGTQGYGYTF.

CDR3 protein: CASSSPPTDTQYF. CDR3 DNA sequence: TGTGCCAGCAGTAGCCCTCCCACAGATACGCAGTATTTT. The chain employs TRBV6-1 and TRBJ2-3; D is ambiguous. Germline CDR1 and CDR2: MNHNS and SASEGT. Trimming left V 5 bases short and J 2 bases short, with 8 bases between. The CDR3 length is 13 residues.

This clone appeared once. The V gene is TRBV7-2, the J gene TRBJ2-5; TRBD2 matches at 12 bases. V lost 5 bases and J lost 0; bases outside the gene matches: 4. Looked up from germline, CDR1 is SGHTA and CDR2 is FQGNSA. This CDR3 spans 16 amino acids. CDR3 region: CASSPTSGRYQETQYF. CDR3 nucleotide sequence: TGTGCCAGCAGCCCTACTAGCGGGAGGTACCAAGAGACCCAGTACTTC.

The V and J genes are TRBV5-4 and TRBJ1-3, with D possibly being TRBD1 (5 bases). V lost 0 bases and J lost 2, with 9 bases in between. This CDR3 contains 15 residues. Germline assignment: CDR1 SGHNT and CDR2 YYREEE (reference sequence). CDR3 amino acids: CASSLDRTTGNTIYF. DNA of the CDR3: TGTGCCAGCAGCTTGGATCGGACAACTGGAAACACCATATATTTT.

The chain has TRBV4-2 and TRBJ2-5, with D uncertain. The assigned J gene may be wrong: the sequence end matches TRBJ2-7 better. The CDR3 has 14 amino acids. Looked up from germline, CDR1 is LGHNA and CDR2 is YNFKEQ. CDR3 sequence: CASSQGVRSYEQYF. CDR3 DNA sequence: TGTGCCAGCAGCCAAGGCGTCCGGAGCTACGAGCAGTACTTC.

The V gene is TRBV5-1, the J gene TRBJ1-1; D gene uncertain. CDR1 and CDR2 (germline): SGHRS, YFSETQ. This CDR3 is built from 16 residues. Trimming took 0 bases from V and 0 from J, leaving 12 bases between them. The CDR3 nucleotides are TGCGCCAGCAGCTTGGGACCTTCAGTGATGAACACTGAAGCTTTCTTT. It codes for CASSLGPSVMNTEAFF.

The genes are TRBV13 and TRBJ2-2; 13 bases agree with TRBD2. After removal of 5 bases from V and 7 bases from J, the junction contained 7 bases not matched to a gene. The CDR3 is 16 residues long. From germline, CDR1 is PRHDT and CDR2 FYEKMQ (reference sequence). The CDR3 DNA reads as TGTGCCAGCAGCACTGGACTAGCGGGAGAGCACGGGGAGCTGTTTTTT. The encoded protein is CASSTGLAGEHGELFF.

J is TRBJ2-1 and V is TRBV28, with 8 bases identical to TRBD2. The CDR3 runs to 16 residues. Germline CDR1 and CDR2: MDHEN and SYDVKM. The V segment lost 4 bases and the J segment 4 bases; nucleotides outside the gene matches: 9. The CDR3 region is CASSSAGGARYNEQFF. DNA for the CDR3: TGTGCCAGCAGTTCCGCCGGGGGGGCGCGATACAATGAGCAGTTCTTC.

This chain joins TRBV27 and TRBJ1-3, with D uncertain. V shed 3 bases and J shed 4 bases, with 7 bases lying between them. This CDR3 has 13 residues. Per the germline V gene, CDR1 is MNHEY and CDR2 is SMNVEV (reference sequence). CDR3 region: CASSFTGGNTIYF. The CDR3, as DNA: TGTGCCAGCAGTTTCACTGGGGGAAACACCATATATTTT.

The chain uses TRBV5-6 and TRBJ2-2; 8 bases match TRBD2. The CDR3 spans 14 residues. J lost 6 bases, V lost 2 bases, and 3 bases had no gene match. From germline, CDR1 is SGHDT and CDR2 YYEEEE. The CDR3 sequence: CASSFLGGAGELFF. In nucleotides, the CDR3 is TGTGCCAGCAGCTTCCTCGGGGGGGCCGGGGAGCTGTTTTTT. The full variable domain, its missing parts supplied by reference TRBV5-6 and TRBJ2-2, is DAGVTQSPTHLIKTRGQQVTLRCSPKSGHDTVSWYQQALGQGPQFIFQYYEEEERQRGNFPDRFSGHQFPNYSSELNVNALLLGDSALYLCASSFLGGAGELFFGEGSRLTVL.

This clone was recorded only once. CDR3: CASSFTTPGLAGLGDTQYF. The CDR3 region has the DNA TGTGCCAGCAGTTTTACTACGCCTGGGCTAGCGGGCCTCGGGGATACGCAGTATTTT. The V and J genes are TRBV27 and TRBJ2-3, with 8 nucleotides matching TRBD2. The ends lost 3 bases at V and 6 bases at J; junction bases unmatched: 20. There are 19 residues in the CDR3. The germline CDR1 and CDR2 sequences are MNHEY and SMNVEV (reference sequence).

This sequence joins TRBV30 and TRBJ1-2; D gene uncertain. This CDR3 is built from 13 residues. From germline, CDR1 is GTSNPN and CDR2 SVGIG (reference sequence). The V gene lost 2 bases and the J gene lost 5 bases, with 12 bases spanning the gap. The CDR3 coding sequence is TGTGCCTGGAGTTCAGGCTCGGGGTATGGCTACACCTTC. This codes for CAWSSGSGYGYTF.